These 23 T cell receptor beta chains originate from one sample sequenced in a study of PD-1 blockade in classical Hodgkin lymphoma (TCRdb year 2020). Taken with the paper, the label for time point translates to: cycle 4 day 1 (C4D1), after more than five weeks of nivolumab. Every trial patient had relapsed following autologous stem cell transplantation, and prior brentuximab vedotin exposure was what differed among cohorts A, B and C. Receptor libraries were prepared by the immunoSEQ multiplex PCR assay. This is the immuneACCESS table as TCRdb keeps it, with only in-frame sequences that have V and J called. A part of the clones is gone; compared with another copy, unresolved V genes explain less than half, and the rest is unexplained. The sample table holds 100,000 or so clones, of which about nine tenths were seen once. Under 3.5% of the sample lies in the top ten. The input for sequencing was peripheral blood mononuclear cells (PBMCs), taken before the fourth cycle of nivolumab. These receptors were collected from a human donor with classical Hodgkin lymphoma.

The chain has TRBV7-3 and TRBJ2-5; TRBD1 matches at 9 bases. CDR1 and CDR2 (germline): SGHTA, FQGTGA. This CDR3 spans 13 amino acids. Trimming at V came to 4 bases and at J to 7 bases, leaving 4 bases not matched to a gene. The CDR3 sequence is CASSSLTGGTQYF. The CDR3 bases are TGTGCCAGCAGCTCCCTGACAGGGGGGACCCAGTACTTC. The full variable domain, with the rest looked up from reference TRBV7-3 and TRBJ2-5, is GAGVSQTPSNKVTEKGKYVELRCDPISGHTALYWYRQSLGQGPEFLIYFQGTGAADDSGLPNDRFFAVRPEGSVSTLKIQRTERGDSAVYLCASSSLTGGTQYFGPGTRLLVL.

The chain joins TRBV2 to TRBJ2-7; 7 positions match TRBD2. The CDR3 has 15 residues. With V trimmed by 4 bases and J by 3 bases, 9 bases remained unmatched. Germline lookup yields CDR1 SNHLY and CDR2 FYNNEI. CDR3 sequence: CASSGERGSRYEQYF. DNA of the CDR3: TGTGCCAGCAGTGGAGAGCGGGGCTCTCGCTACGAGCAGTACTTC.

CDR3 loop: CASSPGTAADTQYF. The CDR3 region has the DNA TGCGCCAGCAGCCCAGGGACGGCAGCAGATACGCAGTATTTT. The V and J genes are TRBV5-1 and TRBJ2-3, with D possibly called TRBD1 or TRBD2 (5 bases each). The V gene lost 4 bases and the J gene lost 4 bases, with 13 bases spanning the gap. This CDR3 has 14 amino acids. The germline V gene encodes CDR1 SGHRS and CDR2 YFSETQ.

The chain is built from TRBV5-6 and TRBJ2-1; either TRBD1 or TRBD2 may fit D (5 bases each). The CDR3 length is 14 residues. V lost 5 bases and J lost 10, with 19 bases in between. Germline CDR1 and CDR2: SGHDT and YYEEEE. CDR3 protein: CASRTVERWEEQFF. DNA of the CDR3: TGTGCCAGCAGGACAGTGGAGCGGTGGGAGGAGCAGTTCTTC.

V is TRBV6-5 and J is TRBJ2-7; 7 positions agree with TRBD2. Germline-derived CDR1 and CDR2 are MNHEY and SVGAGI. The CDR3 extends over 14 amino acids. The V and J ends lost 0 bases and 3 bases, in that order; junction bases with no gene match: 2. The DNA of the CDR3 is TGTGCCAGCAGTTACTCTGGGGGGGACTACGAGCAGTACTTC. This gives the protein CASSYSGGDYEQYF.

This clone was observed once. The chain joins TRBV9 to TRBJ1-3, with 9 bases matching TRBD1. This CDR3 comprises 17 residues. The germline V gene has CDR1 SGDLS and CDR2 YYNGEE. V shed 3 bases and J 4 bases; nucleotides not matched to a gene: 11. The CDR3 loop reads CASSANGQGITGNTIYF. The CDR3 DNA reads as TGTGCCAGCAGCGCCAACGGACAGGGGATAACGGGAAACACCATATATTTT.

Written as DNA, the CDR3 is TGTGCCAGCAGCGACCGGGACAGCCGCTTCATGAACACTGAAGCTTTCTTT. Its protein product is CASSDRDSRFMNTEAFF. The chain combines TRBV7-3 with TRBJ1-1; TRBD1 matches 7 bases. V lost 5 bases and J lost 0; bases outside the gene matches: 12. The CDR3 runs 17 residues. Per the germline V gene, CDR1 is SGHTA and CDR2 is FQGTGA. Supplemented by reference TRBV7-3 and TRBJ1-1, the full variable domain reads GAGVSQTPSNKVTEKGKYVELRCDPISGHTALYWYRQSLGQGPEFLIYFQGTGAADDSGLPNDRFFAVRPEGSVSTLKIQRTERGDSAVYLCASSDRDSRFMNTEAFFGQGTRLTVV.

This chain uses TRBV10-1 with TRBJ2-5; TRBD2 agrees at 8 bases. The CDR3 is 15 residues long. Trimming removed 3 bases from V and 4 bases from J; junction bases left unmatched: 7. Germline lookup yields CDR1 WNHNN and CDR2 SYGVQD (reference sequence). The CDR3 loop reads CASSDLAGTGETQYF. The CDR3 DNA follows: TGCGCCAGCAGTGACTTAGCGGGGACCGGAGAGACCCAGTACTTC.

This clone came up once. Germline and junction disagree at one end, which may indicate a read error. This chain links TRBV14 with TRBJ1-2; no reliable D call. CDR3 size: 12 residues. Germline-derived CDR1 and CDR2 are SGHDN and FVKESK. The CDR3 sequence is CASSKDRYGYTF. The CDR3 DNA sequence: TGTGCCAGCAGCAAAGACCGTTATGGCTACACCTTC.

This clone was detected only once. The chain joins TRBV5-1 to TRBJ2-1; 9 bases are shared with TRBD2. The CDR3 consists of 20 residues. Germline V gene lookup returns CDR1 SGHRS and CDR2 YFSETQ. Trimming took 1 base from V and 0 from J; bases not matched to a gene: 14. This chain's CDR3 is CASSLISMASGANSYNEQFF. Here the CDR3 DNA reads TGCGCCAGCAGCTTGATTTCAATGGCTAGCGGGGCTAACTCCTACAATGAGCAGTTCTTC.

The chain links TRBV6-1 to TRBJ1-1; D call uncertain. The ends were cut back, 8 bases at V and 2 bases at J, with 12 bases in the middle. The CDR3 length is 13 residues. The V gene's germline CDR1 is MNHNS and CDR2 SASEGT. In DNA, the CDR3 is TGTGCCAGCCTCCCGCTATTTAACACTGAAGCTTTCTTT. Its protein product is CASLPLFNTEAFF.

V and J are TRBV5-1 and TRBJ2-2, with D perhaps TRBD1 (6 bases). Trimming stripped 0 bases from V and 0 bases from J, with 9 bases between. The CDR3 length is 16 residues. Germline V CDR1 and CDR2: SGHRS, YFSETQ. CDR3 region: CASSLEGTPNTGELFF. CDR3 coding DNA: TGCGCCAGCAGCTTGGAGGGGACACCGAACACCGGGGAGCTGTTTTTT.

The rearrangement links TRBV15 to TRBJ2-5; D may be TRBD1 (8 bases). CDR1 LNHNV and CDR2 YYDKDF come from the germline V gene (reference sequence). Between the trimmed V and J ends, which lost 3 bases and 5 bases, there was a span of 16 bases. The CDR3 is 15 amino acids. As DNA, the CDR3 is TGTGCCACCAGCAGGGGAGACAGGGGAGGGGAGACCCAGTACTTC. Protein product: CATSRGDRGGETQYF.

The V gene is TRBV9, the J gene TRBJ1-5; D is uncertain. Germline V CDR1 and CDR2: SGDLS, YYNGEE. The germline V and J ends were trimmed by 0 bases and 4 bases, with 11 bases remaining between them. The CDR3 contains 15 residues. The CDR3 is CASSVGFSPNQPQHF. Written as DNA, the CDR3 is TGTGCCAGCAGCGTAGGATTCAGCCCAAATCAGCCCCAGCATTTT.

The chain couples TRBV5-6 to TRBJ2-3; possibly TRBD2 for D (6 bases). This CDR3 has 14 residues. V was clipped by 4 bases and J by 4 bases, with 13 bases between them. Per germline, CDR1 SGHDT and CDR2 YYEEEE. The CDR3 spells CASSVTSSADTQYF. CDR3 DNA: TGTGCCAGCAGCGTTACTAGCTCAGCAGATACGCAGTATTTT.

This clone was observed a single time. V gene TRBV5-4 combines with J gene TRBJ1-3; perhaps TRBD1 as D (6 bases). This CDR3 has 15 residues. Trimming shortened V by 3 bases and J by 2 bases, and 12 bases separated the two germline ends. Germline V gene data show CDR1 as SGHNT and CDR2 as YYREEE (reference sequence). CDR3 in DNA: TGTGCCAGCAGCTCGGGGGCAGGGGCTGGAAACACCATATATTTT. Its translation: CASSSGAGAGNTIYF.

This clone has just a few counts. V usage is TRBV11-3 and J usage is TRBJ1-5; D ambiguous. CDR1 is SGHNT and CDR2 is YENEEA in the germline V gene. The CDR3 covers 9 residues. The CDR3 region is CSLSQPQHF. The CDR3 DNA reads TGTAGCCTTAGTCAGCCCCAGCATTTT.

V gene TRBV10-3 combines with J gene TRBJ1-3; D not resolved. The V end lost 10 bases, the J end lost 0 bases, and 7 bases lay between the germline ends. Germline CDR1 ENHRY, CDR2 SYGVKD. This CDR3 has 12 amino acids. The DNA for the CDR3 is TGTGCCACCAGACCCTCTGGAAACACCATATATTTT. Translated: CATRPSGNTIYF.

The chain couples TRBV6-6 to TRBJ2-7; no definite D call. The germline V and J ends were trimmed by 2 bases and 3 bases, with 8 bases remaining between them. The CDR3 spans 13 residues. From germline, CDR1 is MNHNY and CDR2 SVGAGI (reference sequence). CDR3 nucleotides: TGTGCCAGCAGTTACCCCCTCAACTACGAGCAGTACTTC. Translated: CASSYPLNYEQYF.

This rearrangement joins TRBV10-3 to TRBJ1-1, with D possibly TRBD1 on 5 matching bases. The CDR3 runs 15 residues. V was clipped by 4 bases and J by 3 bases, with 15 bases between them. The germline gives CDR1 ENHRY, CDR2 SYGVKD. DNA for the CDR3: TGTGCCATCAGTGCCTCTACGGGGGTCCACACTGAAGCTTTCTTT. This gives the protein CAISASTGVHTEAFF.

The CDR3 DNA reads as TGTGCCAGTAGTAAAGGGGGGCGCGGAAGGTACAATGAGCAGTTCTTC. It encodes CASSKGGRGRYNEQFF. The chain is built from TRBV19 and TRBJ2-1; perhaps D is TRBD1 or TRBD2 (6 bases each). Germline V gene lookup returns CDR1 LNHDA and CDR2 SQIVND (reference sequence). Trimming took off 4 bases at V and 4 bases at J, with 17 bases between the two ends. CDR3 length: 16 residues.

The chain combines TRBV5-1 with TRBJ1-1; D remains unclear. Germline loops: CDR1 SGHRS, CDR2 YFSETQ. Trimming removed 0 bases at V and 1 base at J, with 10 bases between. The CDR3 spans 15 residues. The DNA for the CDR3 is TGCGCCAGCAGCTTGGTAGGGCGCGGGAACACTGAAGCTTTCTTT. Translating gives CASSLVGRGNTEAFF.

V usage is TRBV6-5 and J usage is TRBJ1-2, with 7 bases identical to TRBD1. V was clipped by 8 bases and J by 2 bases; unmatched bases: 11. This CDR3 has 15 residues. Germline values: CDR1 MNHEY, CDR2 SVGAGI. CDR3 DNA sequence: TGTGCCAGCGGCTTGACAGGGACCGGAAACTATGGCTACACCTTC. Protein product: CASGLTGTGNYGYTF.